This TCR beta chain was captured by sequencing in a study of T cell responses to AZD1222 COVID-19 vaccine. The study's findings and limits: Recipients of AZD1222 seropositive at baseline numbered only five or six. Two AZD1222 administrations were followed by greater Spike-specific TCR breadth and depth. White British donors predominated, females outnumbered males, and clonal diversity was possibly underestimated.

Measured with immunoSEQ multiplex PCR; TCRdb has only the in-frame clones, and not every one. The sample carries under 70,000 clones, more than 65% recorded once. V was clipped by 6 bases and J by 6 bases; unmatched bases: 3. CDR3 length: 14 residues. The V gene's germline CDR1 is MNHEY and CDR2 SVGAGI. This clone was recorded a few times. The antigen is not known. The input for sequencing was peripheral blood, taken on day 0 of MenACWY control vaccination. This chain joins TRBV6-5 and TRBJ1-6, with TRBD1 matching over 9 bases. The TCR was taken from an adult in good health. In nucleotides, the CDR3 is TGTGCCAGCAGGACGGGACAGGGTAATTCACCCCTCCACTTT. Protein sequence: CASRTGQGNSPLHF.